Below, 12 T cell receptor beta chains from the same sample are listed, as sequenced in a study of CD8 T cells in Susac syndrome. The RNA, about 0.45 to 1 ug, was put through reverse transcription using random hexamers. TCRdb analysed the immunoSEQ multiplex PCR reads with MiXCR anew, one entry per CDR3 protein. The table lists fewer than 250,000 distinct CDR3 sequences, approximately 93% of them singletons, with 0.1% in the top ten. The sample consisted of CD4+ T cells from PBMCs. The receptors derive from a human donor in good health.

The chain has TRBV5-1 and TRBJ1-2; D gene ambiguous. Per the germline V gene, CDR1 is SGHRS and CDR2 is YFSETQ. The length of the CDR3 is 14 residues. The V and J ends lost 0 bases and 0 bases respectively, with 6 bases between them. The CDR3 bases are TGCGCCAGCAGCTTGGCCCTTTCTAACTATGGCTACACCTTC. This sequence encodes CASSLALSNYGYTF. The variable domain in full, with the rest retrieved from reference TRBV5-1 and TRBJ1-2, is KAGVTQTPRYLIKTRGQQVTLSCSPISGHRSVSWYQQTPGQGLQFLFEYFSETQRNKGNFPGRFSGRQFSNSRSEMNVSTLELGDSALYLCASSLALSNYGYTFGSGTRLTVV.

The rearrangement links TRBV3-1 to TRBJ1-1; D unresolved. In germline, CDR1 is LGHDT, CDR2 YNNKEL (reference sequence). The CDR3 consists of 13 residues. The V end lost 4 bases, the J end lost 1 base, and 7 bases lay between the germline ends. The CDR3 nucleotides are TGTGCCAGCAGCCTGACGGCGAACACTGAAGCTTTCTTT. As protein: CASSLTANTEAFF.

V gene TRBV6-5 combines with J gene TRBJ2-7; 7 bases agree with TRBD1. Trimming took 2 bases from V and 2 from J; bases not matched to a gene: 9. Germline lookup yields CDR1 MNHEY and CDR2 SVGAGI. The CDR3 is made up of 16 amino acids. The CDR3 is CASSYLVTGKAYEQYF. The CDR3 DNA reads as TGTGCCAGCAGTTACCTTGTGACAGGGAAAGCCTACGAGCAGTACTTC.

This clonotype was counted a single time. The V call is TRBV28, the J call TRBJ2-1; unclear D gene. V lost 5 bases and J lost 10, with 12 bases in between. This CDR3 contains 12 residues. Germline V lookup: CDR1 MDHEN, CDR2 SYDVKM. The CDR3 DNA follows: TGTGCCAGCAGTAGCAGCCGGCACGAGCAGTTCTTC. Translation: CASSSSRHEQFF.

This clonotype was counted once. The chain uses TRBV5-1 and TRBJ1-6; D may be TRBD1 (6 bases). The CDR3 has 17 amino acids. V lost 0 bases and J lost 4, with 14 bases in between. In germline, CDR1 is SGHRS, CDR2 YFSETQ. Here the CDR3 DNA reads TGCGCCAGCAGCTTGGAACCCCGGACAGTTTATAATTCACCCCTCCACTTT. Translating it yields CASSLEPRTVYNSPLHF.

This sequence joins TRBV15 and TRBJ2-7, with a possible D match to TRBD2 (6 bases). Germline V CDR1 and CDR2: LNHNV, YYDKDF (reference sequence). The CDR3 sequence is 15 residues long. Trimming left V 5 bases short and J 0 bases short, with 14 bases between. The CDR3 DNA reads TGTGCCACCAGCGGCACGGGGGTAAGCTCCTACGAGCAGTACTTC. Translated: CATSGTGVSSYEQYF. Filled out from reference TRBV15 and TRBJ2-7, the complete variable domain reads DAMVIQNPRYQVTQFGKPVTLSCSQTLNHNVMYWYQQKSSQAPKLLFHYYDKDFNNEADTPDNFQSRRPNTSFCFLDIRSPGLGDTAMYLCATSGTGVSSYEQYFGPGTRLTVT.

The rearrangement uses TRBV3-1 and TRBJ1-5; D not certain. Germline V gives CDR1 LGHDT, CDR2 YNNKEL (reference sequence). This CDR3 is 13 amino acids long. Trimming took 0 bases from V and 7 from J, leaving 7 bases between them. This CDR3 reads CASSQDLVQPQHF. CDR3 bases: TGTGCCAGCAGCCAAGATCTAGTGCAGCCCCAGCATTTT.

This chain uses TRBV29-1 with TRBJ2-1; TRBD2 agrees at 7 bases. The CDR3 has 14 amino acids. Germline CDR1 is SQVTM and CDR2 is ANQGSEA. With V trimmed by 5 bases and J by 4 bases, 8 bases remained unmatched. CDR3 nucleotide sequence: TGCAGCGTTATCGGACTAGTAGGGTACAATGAGCAGTTCTTC. Translation gives CSVIGLVGYNEQFF.

This chain links TRBV5-1 with TRBJ1-5; tentatively, D is TRBD1 (5 bases). Germline lookup yields CDR1 SGHRS and CDR2 YFSETQ. V was pared by 4 bases and J by 4 bases, with 15 bases between. CDR3 length: 15 residues. The CDR3: CASSNNDSPNQPQHF. In DNA form, the CDR3 reads TGCGCCAGCAGCAATAATGACAGCCCGAATCAGCCCCAGCATTTT.

The V gene is TRBV3-1, the J gene TRBJ2-3; 10 nucleotides line up with TRBD2. Germline trimming cut 1 base from V and 15 bases from J; bases unmatched to any gene: 7. The CDR3 contains 13 residues. In germline, CDR1 is LGHDT, CDR2 YNNKEL (reference sequence). The CDR3 DNA reads TGTGCCAGCAGCCAAGGAACTGGGACTAGCGCATATTTT. This sequence encodes CASSQGTGTSAYF.

This chain connects TRBV19 to TRBJ1-1; D unresolved. Trimming shortened V by 3 bases and J by 1 base, and 6 bases separated the two germline ends. The CDR3 totals 13 residues. Per germline, CDR1 LNHDA and CDR2 SQIVND (reference sequence). CDR3 residues: CASSIRGNTEAFF. CDR3 nucleotide sequence: TGTGCCAGTAGTATCCGTGGGAACACTGAAGCTTTCTTT.

The CDR3 protein is CASSSSGQLMPGELFF. CDR3 DNA sequence: TGTGCCAGCAGTTCCTCCGGACAATTGATGCCCGGGGAGCTGTTTTTT. The chain joins TRBV28 to TRBJ2-2; TRBD1 is a possible D gene (5 bases). Germline V gene data show CDR1 as MDHEN and CDR2 as SYDVKM. Trimming took off 4 bases at V and 6 bases at J, with 18 bases between the two ends. The CDR3 sequence is 16 residues long.